These 17 T cell receptor beta chains were all obtained from the same sample, sequenced in a study of blood T cells in healthy people across ages. Sample-barcoded 5' priming and a J-beta primer mix drove a second PCR of 7 to 11 cycles. TCRdb ran MiXCR on the 5' RACE reads and lists one entry per CDR3 protein. This table holds some 700,000 distinct CDR3 sequences, roughly 41% found once. Sequenced: blood. Receptor source: a woman aged 55-69 years in good health.

The chain recombines TRBV6-6 with TRBJ2-7; D is ambiguous. CDR1 is MNHNY, CDR2 SVGAGI, per germline (reference sequence). The CDR3 loop spans 14 amino acids. Trimming pared 7 bases from V and 0 bases from J, leaving 13 bases between. As DNA, the CDR3 is TGTGCCAGCAATCCCCAGCCAAACTCCTACGAGCAGTACTTC. This codes for CASNPQPNSYEQYF.

The rearrangement links TRBV20-1 to TRBJ2-5, with D tentatively TRBD1 or TRBD2 (5 bases each). The germline gives CDR1 DFQATT, CDR2 SNEGSKA (reference sequence). With 0 bases removed from V and 5 bases from J, the gap between germline ends came to 16 bases. CDR3 size: 15 residues. CDR3 residues: CSARDPGLPGETQYF. As DNA, the CDR3 is TGCAGTGCTAGAGATCCGGGGCTGCCAGGGGAGACCCAGTACTTC.

This clonotype was counted between two and nine times. The V and J genes are TRBV7-2 and TRBJ2-3; perhaps TRBD1 as D (6 bases). V lost 1 base, J lost 3 bases, and 11 bases lay in between. The CDR3 contains 15 residues. CDR1 SGHTA and CDR2 FQGNSA come from the germline V gene. The CDR3 loop is CASSLDRTATDTQYF. The CDR3 nucleotides read TGTGCCAGCAGCTTAGACAGGACAGCTACAGATACGCAGTATTTT.

This clonotype has only a few counts. V is TRBV7-6 and J is TRBJ2-5, with D unresolved. Trimming pared 6 bases from V and 2 bases from J, leaving 10 bases between. The germline CDR1 and CDR2 sequences are SGHVS and FNYEAQ. CDR3 size: 13 residues. The CDR3 protein is CASRPEMQETQYF. CDR3 nucleotides: TGTGCCAGCAGACCAGAAATGCAAGAGACCCAGTACTTC. Variable domain in full (rest from reference TRBV7-6 and TRBJ2-5): GAGVSQSPRYKVTKRGQDVALRCDPISGHVSLYWYRQALGQGPEFLTYFNYEAQQDKSGLPNDRFSAERPEGSISTLTIQRTEQRDSAMYRCASRPEMQETQYFGPGTRLLVL.

This clonotype was observed a handful of times. The chain is built from TRBV5-6 and TRBJ2-7; D is tentatively TRBD1 or TRBD2 (5 bases each). The germline V gene encodes CDR1 SGHDT and CDR2 YYEEEE. V lost 4 bases and J lost 2, with 19 bases in between. CDR3 length: 16 amino acids. CDR3 sequence reads: CASSLLGDRRAYEQYF. CDR3 sequence (DNA): TGTGCCAGCAGCCTTCTCGGGGACCGTCGGGCCTACGAGCAGTACTTC.

The count of this clonotype is one. V usage is TRBV2 and J usage is TRBJ2-3; D unresolved. From germline, CDR1 is SNHLY and CDR2 FYNNEI. CDR3 length equals 12 residues. Trimming left V 4 bases short and J 4 bases short, with 6 bases between. The CDR3 region has the DNA TGTGCCAGCAGTGCTGTTTCAGATACGCAGTATTTT. Residues: CASSAVSDTQYF.

This clonotype was counted many times. The chain employs TRBV20-1 and TRBJ2-1, with D tentatively TRBD2 (6 bases). V gave up 7 bases and J gave up 0 bases, with 13 bases separating them. The CDR3 contains 14 residues. The V gene's germline CDR1 is DFQATT and CDR2 SNEGSKA (reference sequence). CDR3 region: CSDIRGSSYNEQFF. In DNA form, the CDR3 reads TGCAGTGATATACGGGGGAGCTCCTACAATGAGCAGTTCTTC.

V gene TRBV29-1 combines with J gene TRBJ1-1; no firm D call. Germline lookup yields CDR1 SQVTM and CDR2 ANQGSEA. The CDR3 is made up of 10 amino acids. The V and J ends lost 6 bases and 3 bases respectively, with 5 bases between them. As DNA, the CDR3 is TGCAGCGTACAACACACTGAAGCTTTCTTT. Protein: CSVQHTEAFF.

This chain joins TRBV10-2 and TRBJ1-2, with D perhaps matching TRBD1 (5 bases). Trimming removed 0 bases at V and 4 bases at J, with 9 bases between. Germline loops: CDR1 WSHSY, CDR2 SAAADI. This CDR3 region has 14 residues. The CDR3 is CASSESPGIYGYTF. DNA for the CDR3: TGCGCCAGCAGTGAGTCGCCAGGGATCTATGGCTACACCTTC.

The V call is TRBV4-3, the J call TRBJ2-1; 10 positions agree with TRBD2. The CDR3 is made up of 19 amino acids. Germline assignment: CDR1 LGHNA and CDR2 YSLEER. Trimming removed 0 bases from V and 3 bases from J; junction bases left unmatched: 11. This CDR3 is CASSQDIELAGVFYNEQFF. CDR3 nucleotides: TGCGCCAGCAGCCAAGATATCGAGCTAGCGGGAGTTTTCTACAATGAGCAGTTCTTC.

The rearrangement links TRBV3-1 to TRBJ1-1; TRBD1 matches at 8 bases. The CDR3 sequence is 15 residues long. The germline V gene encodes CDR1 LGHDT and CDR2 YNNKEL (reference sequence). The junction had 6 bases not matched to a gene; V was cut back by 3 bases and J by 3 bases. The CDR3 DNA is TGTGCCAGCAGCCAGCATGGACAGGGAGACACTGAAGCTTTCTTT. This translates into CASSQHGQGDTEAFF.

The gene calls are TRBV11-2 and TRBJ2-1; 13 positions match TRBD2. The DNA end is a closer match to TRBJ2-7, so the J assignment may be wrong. The CDR3 extends over 18 amino acids. The germline V gene has CDR1 SGHAT and CDR2 FQNNGV. DNA of the CDR3: TGTGCCAGCAGCTCCGGGGGACTAGCGGGACTCTCCTACAATGAGCAGTACTTC. This gives the protein CASSSGGLAGLSYNEQYF.

This clonotype was observed many times. The chain has TRBV13 and TRBJ2-1; D not certain. The CDR3 loop spans 13 amino acids. Per germline, CDR1 PRHDT and CDR2 FYEKMQ (reference sequence). Trimming cost V 4 bases and J 5 bases, with 9 bases left between them. CDR3 in amino acids: CASSWSVDNEQFF. For the CDR3, the DNA is TGTGCCAGCAGCTGGAGCGTCGACAATGAGCAGTTCTTC. Supplemented by reference TRBV13 and TRBJ2-1, the full variable domain reads AAGVIQSPRHLIKEKRETATLKCYPIPRHDTVYWYQQGPGQDPQFLISFYEKMQSDKGSIPDRFSAQQFSDYHSELNMSSLELGDSALYFCASSWSVDNEQFFGPGTRLTVL.

The rearrangement uses TRBV6-1 and TRBJ2-6; no reliable D call. This CDR3 is built from 15 residues. The V end was cut by 3 bases, the J end by 0 bases, with 6 bases between. Germline V gene sequence: CDR1 MNHNS, CDR2 SASEGT. CDR3 DNA sequence: TGTGCCAGCAGTGACCCCCACTCTGGGGCCAACGTCCTGACTTTC. This codes for CASSDPHSGANVLTF.

The V call is TRBV24-1, the J call TRBJ2-3, with 11 bases fitting TRBD1. Germline CDR1 and CDR2: KGHDR and SFDVKD. Trimming took 1 base from V and 2 from J; bases not matched to a gene: 7. The CDR3 runs 18 residues. CDR3: CATSDFPGTGGATDTQYF. CDR3 nucleotide sequence: TGTGCCACCAGTGATTTCCCCGGGACAGGGGGGGCCACAGATACGCAGTATTTT.

This clonotype was seen only a few times. This sequence joins TRBV20-1 and TRBJ1-6; perhaps TRBD1 as D (6 bases). CDR1 is DFQATT and CDR2 is SNEGSKA in the germline V gene (reference sequence). The CDR3 is 14 amino acids. V lost 7 bases, J lost 10 bases, and 20 bases lay in between. The CDR3 DNA is TGCAGTGTTAACCTTGGACAGCTGGGCTCACCCCTCCACTTT. Its translation is CSVNLGQLGSPLHF.

There are a few counts of this clonotype. V is TRBV20-1 and J is TRBJ2-1, with D uncertain. Germline loops: CDR1 DFQATT, CDR2 SNEGSKA (reference sequence). This CDR3 is built from 11 residues. Trimming stripped 7 bases from V and 7 bases from J, with 11 bases between. The CDR3 DNA reads as TGCAGTGGGAAGAAGTTTAATGAGCAGTTCTTC. It is translated as CSGKKFNEQFF.